This record looks at one TCR beta chain sequence and its context. The target antigen is unknown. Germline assignment: CDR1 GTSNPN and CDR2 SVGIG (reference sequence). The V end lost 2 bases, the J end lost 5 bases, and 10 bases lay between the germline ends. The CDR3 is 13 residues long. The source of the sample is a study of T cells after yellow fever vaccination. Points from the study as a whole: Clones that expanded after primary vaccination mostly reappeared after the booster (less than 98% CD4, 75% to 90% CD8). Weaker in magnitude, the secondary response showed a faster peak on day 5 versus 15. There was a small share of clonotypes that showed up in both the CD4 and CD8 compartments.

They built TCR cDNA with 5'RACE template switching, a step that put in a universal primer site and UMIs. TCRdb re-analysed the 5' RACE reads in MiXCR, keeping a single row per CDR3 protein. Of roughly 310,000 distinct CDR3 sequences listed, 8.5% to 9% were seen once; the top ten hold approximately 18%. The receptor was isolated from a man aged 18 to 35 who received the YFV17D yellow fever vaccine. The rearrangement joins TRBV30 to TRBJ2-4, with D perhaps matching TRBD2 (6 bases). Sequenced material: PBMCs, taken on the day of the first yellow fever vaccination. The CDR3 here is CAWSRGSQNIQYF. The CDR3 coding sequence is TGTGCCTGGAGTCGGGGGAGCCAAAACATTCAGTACTTC.